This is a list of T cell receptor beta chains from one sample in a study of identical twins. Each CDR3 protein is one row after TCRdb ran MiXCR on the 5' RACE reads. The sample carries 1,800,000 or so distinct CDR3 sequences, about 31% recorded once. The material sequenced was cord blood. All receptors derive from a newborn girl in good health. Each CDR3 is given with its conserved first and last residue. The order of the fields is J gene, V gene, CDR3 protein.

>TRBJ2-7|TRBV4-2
CASSQPFSSYEQYF
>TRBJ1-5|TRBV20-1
CSAPPRRNQPQHF
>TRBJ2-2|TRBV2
CASNWDRENTGELFF
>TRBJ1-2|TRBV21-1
CASGTGDHYGYTF
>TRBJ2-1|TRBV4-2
CASSQDPVKPRNEQFF
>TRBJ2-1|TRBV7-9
CASSLPSGGNEQFF
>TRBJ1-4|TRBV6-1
CASSGYRATNEKLFF
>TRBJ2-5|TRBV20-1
CSARDLLAGGLVQETQYF
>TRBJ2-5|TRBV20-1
CSAPRRAGRFDEQNF
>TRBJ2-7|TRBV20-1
CSARVGAGDGEQYF
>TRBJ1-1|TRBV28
CASTLGGLAEAFF